This section outlines one T cell receptor beta chain sequence together with its context. Its matching antigen is unknown. This sample was included in a study of T cells in Graves' hyperthyroidism and ophthalmopathy. Amplification yielded TCR beta CDR3 regions, with RNA transcripts as the source. HTBI primers were the set used in a first-round RT-PCR of the TCR CDR3. One entry per CDR3 protein, called by TCRdb with MiXCR from the multiplex PCR reads. The sample contains approximately 590,000 distinct CDR3 sequences, under 60% of which appear only once. Patients aged 18 to 65 had newly diagnosed hyperthyroidism that had lasted under 2 months. Exclusion of a patient resulted from uncontrolled infection, other autoimmune disease, pregnancy or lactation. General study results and limits: Most clonotypes expanded in thyroid above 0.001 were likewise present in blood. The authors' 13 V-J model separated ophthalmopathy from stable hyperthyroidism.

V lost 4 bases to trimming and J lost 5 bases, with 17 bases between them. The germline V gene has CDR1 KGHDR and CDR2 SFDVKD. The CDR3 covers 15 residues. This clonotype was obtained from a woman between 18 and 30 years old with Graves' hyperthyroidism. This chain connects TRBV24-1 to TRBJ2-7; D is ambiguous. Sample: peripheral blood or thyroid tissue (not recorded which). CDR3 DNA sequence: TGTGCCACCAGTGACCCATCTAGGCCCGGAGACGAGCAGTACTTC. The encoded protein is CATSDPSRPGDEQYF.